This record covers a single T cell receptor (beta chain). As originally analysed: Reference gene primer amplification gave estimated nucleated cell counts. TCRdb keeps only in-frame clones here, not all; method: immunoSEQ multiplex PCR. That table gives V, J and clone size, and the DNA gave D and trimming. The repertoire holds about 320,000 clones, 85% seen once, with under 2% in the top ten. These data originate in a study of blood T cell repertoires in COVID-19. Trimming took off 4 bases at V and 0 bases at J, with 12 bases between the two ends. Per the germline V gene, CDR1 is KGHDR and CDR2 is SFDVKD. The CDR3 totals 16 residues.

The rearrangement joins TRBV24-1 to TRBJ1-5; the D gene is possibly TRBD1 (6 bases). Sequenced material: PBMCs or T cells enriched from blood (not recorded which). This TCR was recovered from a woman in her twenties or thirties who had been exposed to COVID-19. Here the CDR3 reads CATSDRDKDSNQPQHF. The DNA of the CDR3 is TGTGCCACCAGTGACAGGGACAAGGATAGCAATCAGCCCCAGCATTTT.